This TCR beta chain was observed in a study of control samples from healthy donors and cancer patients. CDR1 SGHNT and CDR2 YENEEA come from the germline V gene. V shed 5 bases and J 10 bases; nucleotides not matched to a gene: 11. The CDR3 has 15 amino acids. Profiled with immunoSEQ multiplex PCR; TCRdb holds only in-frame clones, not every one. This repertoire shows about 140,000 clones, about nine tenths found once; its top ten account for roughly 10%. Sequencing was carried out using blood. The V call is TRBV11-3, the J call TRBJ2-1, with 10 bases identical to TRBD2. The clonotype was recovered from a woman aged 30 to 39 in good health. CDR3 coding DNA: TGTGCCAGCAGCCCTACTAGCGGGACCTCTTTCGAGCAGTTCTTC. This codes for CASSPTSGTSFEQFF.